This T cell receptor beta chain was documented in a study of post-analysis software for immune sequencing data. Study context: Clinical courses comprised relapsing-remitting, secondary progressive and progressive-relapsing multiple sclerosis. Whole-study results and caveats: For normalized Chao1 diversity, multiple sclerosis patients scored significantly lower than controls did. Elevated frequency relative to controls characterized several TRBV segments in patients, TRBV5-6, TRBV5-1 and TRBV20-1 among them.

Unique molecular identifiers were built into the TCR beta cDNA libraries. Out of roughly 0.85 to 10 million T cells, a few hundred thousand cDNA molecules were generated. Each CDR3 protein gets one entry after TCRdb re-called the PCR reads with MiXCR. The sample carries roughly 800,000 distinct CDR3 sequences, about 32% recorded once. CDR1 and CDR2 (germline): KGHDR, SFDVKD. V was pared by 1 base and J by 8 bases, with 15 bases between. The CDR3 is 15 amino acids. This clonotype was seen a few times. The antigen remains unidentified. The sequenced sample consisted of blood. The rearrangement links TRBV24-1 to TRBJ2-3; D possibly corresponds to TRBD1 (5 bases). This receptor was identified in a girl aged 10 to 17 with multiple sclerosis. In DNA form, the CDR3 reads TGTGCCACCAGTGATTTCTGGCAGGGCCAGGTTACGCAGTATTTT. Translated, it gives CATSDFWQGQVTQYF.